The 25 T cell receptor beta chains presented below share a single source sample, sequenced in a study of regulatory T cells in long-lasting Graves disease. Combining iRepertoire HTBI primers with Arm-PCR of CDR3 regions, the authors built TCR beta libraries. MiXCR, run by TCRdb on the multiplex PCR reads, gives a single entry per CDR3 protein. The sample has roughly 500,000 distinct CDR3 sequences; under 25% are singletons. Time point indicated: persistent/refractory GD, antithyroid drugs over 5 years with positive TRAb. Following extraction of RNA from PBMCs, that RNA was used to make the TCR library. This sample comprised peripheral blood mononuclear cells (PBMCs), obtained when the disease was refractory, from a patient treated with antithyroid drugs. The receptors were gathered from a female donor with Graves disease.

The V and J genes are TRBV3-1 and TRBJ2-3; D is unclear. Trimming shortened V by 1 base and J by 2 bases, and 7 bases separated the two germline ends. CDR1 LGHDT and CDR2 YNNKEL come from the germline V gene (reference sequence). This CDR3 is 14 amino acids long. The CDR3 region is CASSQGTYTDTQYF. Here the CDR3 DNA reads TGTGCCAGCAGCCAAGGAACCTACACAGATACGCAGTATTTT.

The chain couples TRBV19 to TRBJ2-6; D gene uncertain. This CDR3 is 15 amino acids long. Deletions cut 0 bases from V and 13 bases from J, with 16 bases between. Germline CDR1 is LNHDA and CDR2 is SQIVND (reference sequence). CDR3 region: CASSIDPGSSPVLTF. The CDR3 nucleotides read TGTGCCAGTAGTATAGATCCGGGTAGCTCACCAGTCCTGACTTTC.

The sample holds many counts of this clonotype. The rearrangement links TRBV28 to TRBJ2-7; TRBD2 matches 11 bases. Germline CDR1 MDHEN, CDR2 SYDVKM. This CDR3 region has 15 residues. Trimming took 0 bases from V and 4 from J; bases not matched to a gene: 2. The CDR3 region is CASSLWASGRYEQYF. The CDR3 DNA is TGTGCCAGCAGTTTATGGGCTAGCGGGAGGTACGAGCAGTACTTC.

This clonotype occurred many times. The rearrangement uses TRBV6-1 and TRBJ1-4; D uncertain. With 5 bases removed from V and 8 bases from J, the gap between germline ends came to 12 bases. Germline CDR1 and CDR2: MNHNS and SASEGT. This CDR3 is built from 13 residues. This CDR3 reads CASSLVQAEKLFF. CDR3 nucleotides: TGTGCCAGCAGTCTTGTCCAGGCCGAAAAACTGTTTTTT.

The sample holds one count of this clonotype. The chain links TRBV5-1 to TRBJ2-2; 7 positions match TRBD1. Losses at the gene ends were 2 bases for V and 1 base for J; bases not matched to a gene: 2. This CDR3 has 15 residues. Per germline, CDR1 SGHRS and CDR2 YFSETQ. The CDR3 nucleotides read TGCGCCAGCAGCTTCCAGGGGGAGAACACCGGGGAGCTGTTTTTT. This codes for CASSFQGENTGELFF.

This clonotype was seen many times. An end of the junction differs from the germline gene, which may be a read error. The chain links TRBV12-3 or TRBV12-4 to TRBJ1-5; D unclear. CDR3 length equals 12 residues. For the CDR3, the DNA is TGTGCCAGCAGCCTGAGCAGTCAGCCCCAGCATTTT. Protein sequence: CASSLSSQPQHF.

The table lists this clonotype with many counts. The gene calls are TRBV27 and TRBJ2-5; D gene unclear. Trimming took 3 bases from V and 5 from J, leaving 4 bases between them. The CDR3 is 11 amino acids. CDR1 is MNHEY and CDR2 is SMNVEV in the germline V gene (reference sequence). The CDR3 DNA sequence: TGTGCCAGCAGTTTGTGGGAGACCCAGTACTTC. This sequence encodes CASSLWETQYF.

With regard to this clonotype: An end of the junction differs from the germline gene, which may be a read error. The genes are TRBV19 and TRBJ1-4, with a weak D call TRBD1 (5 bases). Per germline, CDR1 LNHDA and CDR2 SQIVND (reference sequence). The CDR3 extends over 13 amino acids. The CDR3 bases are TGTGCCAGTAGTATAGGGGACTGGGCGACACCACGTTTT. This sequence encodes CASSIGDWATPRF.

This clonotype was detected ten times or more. The J gene is TRBJ1-5, the V gene TRBV28, with 7 positions matching TRBD1. V trimming: 7 bases; J trimming: 3 bases; junction bases outside the gene matches: 18. The CDR3 is 18 amino acids. From germline, CDR1 is MDHEN and CDR2 SYDVKM. The CDR3 region is CASNTPTGVAHNNQPQHF. CDR3 nucleotides: TGTGCCAGCAACACTCCCACAGGGGTCGCCCATAACAATCAGCCCCAGCATTTT.

This clonotype was detected ten times or more. The gene calls are TRBV9 and TRBJ2-7; unclear D gene. The CDR3 is made up of 13 amino acids. The ends were cut back, 2 bases at V and 3 bases at J, with 9 bases in the middle. In germline, CDR1 is SGDLS, CDR2 YYNGEE. DNA for the CDR3: TGTGCCAGCAGCGTTGACGGTTACTACGAGCAGTACTTC. It encodes CASSVDGYYEQYF.

V usage is TRBV7-2 and J usage is TRBJ2-7, with 8 bases fitting TRBD1. The CDR3 sequence is 15 residues long. Germline CDR1 is SGHTA and CDR2 is FQGNSA. J gave up 1 base and V 3 bases, and 5 bases lay outside the gene matches. CDR3: CASSFQGAGSYEQYF. In DNA, the CDR3 is TGTGCCAGCAGCTTTCAGGGGGCCGGGTCCTACGAGCAGTACTTC.

As concerns this clonotype: A read error may be the cause here, since a much bigger clone is one base away. The chain carries TRBV20-1 and TRBJ2-5; no definite D call. Trimming pared 8 bases from V and 1 base from J, leaving 17 bases between. The CDR3 consists of 14 residues. Per germline, CDR1 DFQATT and CDR2 SNEGSKA (reference sequence). Here the CDR3 reads CSTFKFRSQETQYF. In DNA, the CDR3 is TGCAGTACTTTTAAATTTCGTTCCCAAGAGACCCAGTACTTC.

CDR3: CSVGDREGGYTF. The DNA of the CDR3 is TGCAGCGTTGGTGACAGGGAGGGCGGCTACACCTTC. The V call is TRBV29-1, the J call TRBJ1-2, with 7 nucleotides matching TRBD1. The CDR3 has 12 residues. Germline trimming cut 4 bases from V and 8 bases from J; bases unmatched to any gene: 7. Per the germline V gene, CDR1 is SQVTM and CDR2 is ANQGSEA.

This clonotype was observed at least ten times. The CDR3 reads CASTPRGGRTEAFF. DNA for the CDR3: TGTGCCAGCACTCCCCGAGGGGGGAGGACTGAAGCTTTCTTT. This chain connects TRBV28 to TRBJ1-1; a weak D match, TRBD1 (6 bases). V was pared by 7 bases and J by 5 bases, with 17 bases between. Germline V lookup: CDR1 MDHEN, CDR2 SYDVKM. The CDR3 has 14 residues.

This chain joins TRBV29-1 and TRBJ1-2; TRBD1 might be the D (5 bases). V was shortened by 4 bases and J by 6 bases, with 9 bases between the two germline ends. This CDR3 comprises 11 residues. Per germline, CDR1 SQVTM and CDR2 ANQGSEA. CDR3 loop: CSVGQGNGYTF. CDR3 sequence (DNA): TGCAGCGTTGGTCAGGGCAATGGCTACACCTTC.

This clonotype was seen only a few times. The rearrangement uses TRBV6-1 and TRBJ1-1; D is ambiguous. The V gene's germline CDR1 is MNHNS and CDR2 SASEGT. V dropped 6 bases and J dropped 1 base, with 6 bases sitting between them. The CDR3 length is 12 residues. The CDR3 loop reads CASRVENTEAFF. Here the CDR3 DNA reads TGTGCCAGCAGGGTTGAGAACACTGAAGCTTTCTTT.

This clonotype occurred many times. The chain links TRBV11-2 to TRBJ1-2; maybe TRBD1 (6 bases). With 5 bases removed from V and 7 bases from J, the gap between germline ends came to 20 bases. The CDR3 has 15 residues. CDR1 and CDR2 from the germline V gene are SGHAT and FQNNGV. CDR3 DNA: TGTGCCAGCAGCCCTAGGACAGCTCTTGGATCTGGCTACACCTTC. Translating gives CASSPRTALGSGYTF. The full variable domain, completed using reference TRBV11-2 and TRBJ1-2, is EAGVAQSPRYKIIEKRQSVAFWCNPISGHATLYWYQQILGQGPKLLIQFQNNGVVDDSQLPKDRFSAERLKGVDSTLKIQPAKLEDSAVYLCASSPRTALGSGYTFGSGTRLTVV.

In its sample, this clonotype was seen many times. CDR3 in amino acids: CASHGTGGSYEQYF. The DNA for the CDR3 is TGTGCCAGCCACGGGACAGGGGGCTCCTACGAGCAGTACTTC. V usage is TRBV28 and J usage is TRBJ2-7; TRBD1 aligns across 11 bases. The CDR3 extends over 14 amino acids. The V segment lost 8 bases and the J segment 0 bases; nucleotides outside the gene matches: 3. CDR1 is MDHEN and CDR2 is SYDVKM in the germline V gene.

This clonotype was observed at least ten times. The chain employs TRBV12-3 or TRBV12-4 and TRBJ1-1, with 7 bases identical to TRBD1. V was pared by 4 bases and J by 4 bases, with 6 bases of the junction left unmatched. The CDR3 totals 14 residues. The CDR3 DNA follows: TGTGCCAGCAGTTGGGACAGTGGGTCCACTGAAGCTTTCTTT. Its translation is CASSWDSGSTEAFF.

This clonotype appeared many times. V usage is TRBV6-2 or TRBV6-3 and J usage is TRBJ1-4; no definite D call. V was pared by 2 bases and J by 3 bases, with 10 bases between. Looked up from germline, CDR1 is MNHEY and CDR2 is SVGEGT. The CDR3 covers 15 residues. CDR3 sequence (DNA): TGTGCCAGCAGTTACCACCGGGCCTCTAATGAAAAACTGTTTTTT. It is translated as CASSYHRASNEKLFF.

This clonotype was observed many times. This chain joins TRBV12-5 and TRBJ2-5; D is unclear. Germline values: CDR1 LGHNT, CDR2 FRNRAP. Trimming took 1 base from V and 5 from J, leaving 14 bases between them. CDR3 length: 15 amino acids. CDR3 DNA: TGTGCTAGTGGTTTGGGTACCACGGAATCCGAGACCCAGTACTTC. Encoded protein: CASGLGTTESETQYF.

There are many counts of this clonotype. As DNA, the CDR3 is TGTGCCAGCAGCCCCCAAATTGACAGTGAGCAGTACTTC. Translated, it gives CASSPQIDSEQYF. The chain uses TRBV7-2 and TRBJ2-7, with D possibly being TRBD1 (5 bases). CDR1 and CDR2 (germline): SGHTA, FQGNSA. Trimming took off 5 bases at V and 7 bases at J, with 15 bases between the two ends. This CDR3 has 13 amino acids. Based on the CDR3 plus reference TRBV7-2 and TRBJ2-7, the full variable domain is GAGVSQSPSNKVTEKGKDVELRCDPISGHTALYWYRQSLGQGLEFLIYFQGNSAPDKSGLPSDRFSAERTGGSVSTLTIQRTQQEDSAVYLCASSPQIDSEQYFGPGTRLTVT.

The V and J genes are TRBV7-2 and TRBJ2-5; 10 bases match TRBD2. Germline V gives CDR1 SGHTA, CDR2 FQGNSA. Trimming cost V 5 bases and J 4 bases; bases outside gene matches: 10. The CDR3 runs 16 residues. The CDR3 sequence: CASSQTAGGPGETQYF. The CDR3 DNA sequence: TGTGCCAGCAGCCAAACAGCGGGAGGGCCGGGAGAGACCCAGTACTTC. Full variable domain (rest looked up from reference TRBV7-2 and TRBJ2-5): GAGVSQSPSNKVTEKGKDVELRCDPISGHTALYWYRQSLGQGLEFLIYFQGNSAPDKSGLPSDRFSAERTGGSVSTLTIQRTQQEDSAVYLCASSQTAGGPGETQYFGPGTRLLVL.

This chain uses TRBV29-1 with TRBJ2-7, with D perhaps matching TRBD2 (6 bases). The CDR3 totals 12 residues. The V end lost 2 bases, the J end lost 9 bases, and 14 bases lay between the germline ends. Germline V gene sequence: CDR1 SQVTM, CDR2 ANQGSEA. DNA for the CDR3: TGCAGCGTTGAACGGCAGGGAGGTTGGCAGTACTTC. This encodes CSVERQGGWQYF.

Ten or more counts support this clonotype. The chain uses TRBV12-3 or TRBV12-4 and TRBJ1-2, with D perhaps TRBD1 (6 bases). The CDR3 loop spans 13 amino acids. V dropped 6 bases and J dropped 7 bases, with 15 bases sitting between them. CDR3 DNA sequence: TGTGCCAGCAGCCATACCTACAGGGCTGGCTACACCTTC. Translated: CASSHTYRAGYTF.